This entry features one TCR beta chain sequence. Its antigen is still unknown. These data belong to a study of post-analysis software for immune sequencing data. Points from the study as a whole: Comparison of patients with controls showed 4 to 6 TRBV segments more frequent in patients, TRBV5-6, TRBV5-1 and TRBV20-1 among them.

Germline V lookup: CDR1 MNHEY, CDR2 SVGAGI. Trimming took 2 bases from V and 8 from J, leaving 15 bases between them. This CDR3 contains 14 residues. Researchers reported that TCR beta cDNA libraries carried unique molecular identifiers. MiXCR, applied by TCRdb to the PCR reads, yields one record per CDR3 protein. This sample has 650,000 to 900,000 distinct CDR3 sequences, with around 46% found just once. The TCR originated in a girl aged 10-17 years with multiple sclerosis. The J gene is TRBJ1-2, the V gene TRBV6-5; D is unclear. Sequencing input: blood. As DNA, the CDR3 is TGTGCCAGCAGTTACCTAAGGACCTCTGGCGGCTACACCTTC. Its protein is CASSYLRTSGGYTF.